Below, 14 T cell receptor beta chains from the same sample are listed, as sequenced in a study of blood T cell repertoires in COVID-19. Sequencing was performed with immunoSEQ multiplex PCR; in TCRdb, only in-frame clones are kept and a portion is missing. The repertoire includes about 220,000 clones, 80% to 85% of them detected once, and more than 2% sits in the top ten. The sample comprised peripheral blood. The receptor source for this set is an older woman with acute or convalescent COVID-19.

The gene calls are TRBV29-1 and TRBJ1-4; no definite D call. There are 12 residues in the CDR3. CDR1 SQVTM and CDR2 ANQGSEA come from the germline V gene. V lost 4 bases, J lost 4 bases, and 7 bases lay in between. The CDR3 nucleotides read TGCAGCGTTGTTGGTAGTAATGAAAAACTGTTTTTT. Residues: CSVVGSNEKLFF.

V and J are TRBV19 and TRBJ1-1; D is uncertain. Per the germline V gene, CDR1 is LNHDA and CDR2 is SQIVND (reference sequence). This CDR3 contains 13 residues. Deletions cut 5 bases from V and 4 bases from J, with 11 bases between. The CDR3 spells CASSAATGTEAFF. For the CDR3, the DNA is TGTGCCAGTAGTGCCGCAACCGGCACTGAAGCTTTCTTT.

This clone turned up a few times. The rearrangement uses TRBV29-1 and TRBJ1-1, with TRBD1 as a possible D gene (6 bases). The CDR3 length is 12 residues. Germline V gene lookup returns CDR1 SQVTM and CDR2 ANQGSEA. As DNA, the CDR3 is TGCAGTGCACTTACAGGGTTCACTGAAGCTTTCTTT. It codes for CSALTGFTEAFF.

The chain has TRBV3-1 (or the pseudogene TRBV3-2) and TRBJ1-1, with 10 bases matching TRBD1. The CDR3 sequence is 15 residues long. Germline trimming cut 5 bases from V and 0 bases from J; bases unmatched to any gene: 3. CDR1 LGHDT and CDR2 YNNKEL come from the germline V gene (reference sequence). The CDR3 DNA follows: TGTGCCAGCAGCTATGGACAGGGGGTGAACACTGAAGCTTTCTTT. It encodes CASSYGQGVNTEAFF.

The chain recombines TRBV2 with TRBJ1-3; a possible D gene is TRBD1 (5 bases). This CDR3 is 15 amino acids long. Trimming removed 5 bases from V and 2 bases from J, with 13 bases in between. Germline CDR1 reads SNHLY; CDR2 reads FYNNEI. The chain's CDR3 is CASSPDRLTGNTIYF. As DNA, the CDR3 is TGTGCCAGCAGTCCTGACAGACTGACTGGAAACACCATATATTTT.

The chain recombines TRBV29-1 with TRBJ1-1, with unresolved D. Trimming stripped 1 base from V and 0 bases from J, with 3 bases between. CDR3 size: 12 residues. Per the germline V gene, CDR1 is SQVTM and CDR2 is ANQGSEA. The CDR3 is CSVEVVNTEAFF. The CDR3 DNA reads as TGCAGCGTTGAAGTCGTGAACACTGAAGCTTTCTTT. Supplemented by reference TRBV29-1 and TRBJ1-1, the full variable domain reads SAVISQKPSRDICQRGTSLTIQCQVDSQVTMMFWYRQQPGQSLTLIATANQGSEATYESGFVIDKFPISRPNLTFSTLTVSNMSPEDSSIYLCSVEVVNTEAFFGQGTRLTVV.

This chain links TRBV19 with TRBJ1-1, with a possible D match to TRBD1 (5 bases). With 3 bases removed from V and 8 bases from J, the gap between germline ends came to 19 bases. This CDR3 region has 15 residues. Germline loops: CDR1 LNHDA, CDR2 SQIVND (reference sequence). The CDR3 reads CASSIRAGPPSEAFF. CDR3 coding DNA: TGTGCCAGTAGTATTAGGGCGGGACCTCCTTCCGAAGCTTTCTTT.

This clone was seen only once. The CDR3 region is CASSQDLMAPSYEQYF. CDR3 in DNA: TGCGCCAGCAGCCAAGACTTAATGGCTCCTTCCTACGAGCAGTACTTC. The rearrangement uses TRBV4-1 and TRBJ2-7; no firm D call. Germline-derived CDR1 and CDR2 are MGHRA and YSYEKL. Trimming removed 0 bases from V and 1 base from J, with 13 bases in between. The length of the CDR3 is 16 residues.

The rearrangement uses TRBV11-2 and TRBJ2-2; TRBD1 might be the D (6 bases). Germline V lookup: CDR1 SGHAT, CDR2 FQNNGV. Trimming cost V 2 bases and J 5 bases, with 18 bases left between them. The CDR3 is 17 amino acids. This CDR3 is CASSLNQAQGKTGELFF. CDR3 coding DNA: TGTGCCAGCAGCTTAAACCAAGCACAGGGAAAGACCGGGGAGCTGTTTTTT.

The rearrangement uses TRBV18 and TRBJ1-2; no clear D gene. The V end lost 3 bases, the J end lost 2 bases, and 13 bases lay between the germline ends. The CDR3 consists of 15 residues. Germline V gives CDR1 KGHSH, CDR2 LQKENI. The CDR3 DNA sequence: TGTGCCAGCTCACCCCAACTAGCTCCCAACTATGGCTACACCTTC. Its translation is CASSPQLAPNYGYTF.

The chain recombines TRBV9 with TRBJ1-2, with a weak D call TRBD1 (6 bases). CDR1 is SGDLS and CDR2 is YYNGEE in the germline V gene. V shed 4 bases and J shed 4 bases, with 14 bases lying between them. The CDR3 has 14 residues. The CDR3 here is CASSLGRGSYGYTF. CDR3 DNA: TGTGCCAGCAGCTTGGGCAGGGGAAGCTATGGCTACACCTTC.

The chain carries TRBV3-1 (or the pseudogene TRBV3-2) and TRBJ2-6; TRBD1 matches 7 bases. Germline CDR1 is LGHDT and CDR2 is YNNKEL (reference sequence). V gave up 1 base and J gave up 0 bases; unmatched junction bases: 9. This CDR3 has 19 amino acids. CDR3 residues: CASSQVARGKDSGANVLTF. The DNA for the CDR3 is TGTGCCAGCAGCCAAGTGGCCAGGGGGAAAGACTCTGGGGCCAACGTCCTGACTTTC.

This clone was picked up one time. The chain is built from TRBV3-1 (or the pseudogene TRBV3-2) and TRBJ2-5; 8 bases line up with TRBD2. V lost 1 base and J lost 4; bases outside the gene matches: 5. Germline V gene data show CDR1 as LGHDT and CDR2 as YNNKEL (reference sequence). The CDR3 has 15 amino acids. The CDR3 DNA follows: TGTGCCAGCAGCCAAGCCGGGGGGGCCTTAGAGACCCAGTACTTC. As protein: CASSQAGGALETQYF.

This chain uses TRBV2 with TRBJ1-2; 7 positions match TRBD1. The CDR3 extends over 13 amino acids. CDR1 is SNHLY and CDR2 is FYNNEI in the germline V gene. With 10 bases clipped from V and 1 base from J, the junction kept 6 bases outside the gene matches. CDR3 in amino acids: CATPDRRNYGYTF. CDR3 DNA sequence: TGTGCCACCCCGGACAGGCGTAACTATGGCTACACCTTC.